A single sample is the source of the 16 T cell receptor beta chains below, sequenced in a study of blood T cell repertoires in COVID-19 (dated by TCRdb to the early 2020s). The library came from the immunoSEQ multiplex PCR assay. The source is immuneACCESS, and TCRdb retained only in-frame sequences with V and J called. Part of the clones is not carried over; for the studies checked, unresolved V genes explain less than half of this, and the remainder is unexplained. The sample table shows tens of thousands of clones, and around 90% are seen once. Together, the top ten hold about 8.3% of the sample. Sample: peripheral blood. These receptors were collected from a man between 50 and 59 years old with active COVID-19.

J is TRBJ1-2 and V is TRBV25-1, with a tentative D call TRBD1 (5 bases). The V end was cut by 7 bases, the J end by 0 bases, with 12 bases between. The CDR3 is 14 residues long. Germline values: CDR1 MGHDK, CDR2 SYGVNS. CDR3 coding DNA: TGTGCCAGCAAGGGGCTCCCATCTAACTATGGCTACACCTTC. Protein: CASKGLPSNYGYTF.

This clone was seen only once. V usage is TRBV4-1 and J usage is TRBJ1-1; 12 nucleotides agree with TRBD1. Germline trimming cut 0 bases from V and 5 bases from J; bases unmatched to any gene: 10. This CDR3 is built from 18 residues. Germline V gene sequence: CDR1 MGHRA, CDR2 YSYEKL. DNA of the CDR3: TGCGCCAGCAGCCAAGATCGAGGGGACAGGGGGCGTCGAACTGAAGCTTTCTTT. This encodes CASSQDRGDRGRRTEAFF.

This clone was counted only a few times. V gene TRBV15 combines with J gene TRBJ1-6; a possible D gene is TRBD1 (5 bases). Trimming stripped 0 bases from V and 8 bases from J, with 8 bases between. Germline V gene sequence: CDR1 LNHNV, CDR2 YYDKDF (reference sequence). This CDR3 is built from 14 residues. The CDR3, as DNA: TGTGCCACCAGCAGAGATCAGACAGATTCACCCCTCCACTTT. Translation gives CATSRDQTDSPLHF.

As to this clone: The junction and the germline gene differ at one end; a read error may be behind it. The J gene is TRBJ1-2, the V gene TRBV18, with unresolved D. Germline CDR1 reads KGHSH; CDR2 reads LQKENI. There are 13 residues in the CDR3. The CDR3 nucleotides are TGTGCCAGCTCACCTGGGGAGAACCAGCTCGCCGCCTTC. Protein product: CASSPGENQLAAF.

This clone came up a few times. The gene calls are TRBV11-2 and TRBJ1-1, with D perhaps TRBD1 (6 bases). The germline V and J ends were trimmed by 4 bases and 4 bases, with 19 bases remaining between them. There are 16 residues in the CDR3. Germline loops: CDR1 SGHAT, CDR2 FQNNGV. Here the CDR3 reads CASSSTLWGQGTEAFF. In DNA form, the CDR3 reads TGTGCCAGCAGCTCAACTCTCTGGGGGCAGGGCACTGAAGCTTTCTTT.

In DNA form, the CDR3 reads TGTGCCAGCAGCAAAACGGCCCGGGACAGGGGGCAATATCCCTACGAGCAGTACTTC. Its translation: CASSKTARDRGQYPYEQYF. This chain links TRBV21-1 with TRBJ2-7; the table's D call, TRBD1, has no DNA check behind it. TRBV21-1 is assigned pseudogene status. This CDR3 region has 19 residues.

V is TRBV6-2 or TRBV6-3 and J is TRBJ2-3; tentatively, D is TRBD2 (6 bases). This CDR3 comprises 15 residues. The germline V gene has CDR1 MNHEY and CDR2 SVGEGT. V lost 6 bases, J lost 6 bases, and 19 bases lay in between. CDR3 sequence (DNA): TGTGCCAGCAGCCCCCAGGGAGCGGGCAGGGATACGCAGTATTTT. Residues: CASSPQGAGRDTQYF.

The DNA for the CDR3 is TGTGCCAGTAGTACCCGGGACAGGTGGACTGGGCCCCAGCATTTT. Translated: CASSTRDRWTGPQHF. The chain employs TRBV19 and TRBJ1-5, with TRBD1 matching over 8 bases. CDR1 is LNHDA, CDR2 SQIVND, per germline (reference sequence). CDR3 length equals 15 residues. Germline trimming cut 4 bases from V and 9 bases from J; bases unmatched to any gene: 11.

The chain joins TRBV18 to TRBJ2-1; possibly TRBD2 for D (5 bases). Germline CDR1 reads KGHSH; CDR2 reads LQKENI. Trimming cost V 6 bases and J 5 bases, with 11 bases left between them. The CDR3 totals 13 residues. The DNA for the CDR3 is TGTGCCAGCTCGATGGGGAGAAACAATGAGCAGTTCTTC. It codes for CASSMGRNNEQFF. The full variable domain, in which reference TRBV18 and TRBJ2-1 provide the parts outside the CDR3, is NAGVMQNPRHLVRRRGQEARLRCSPMKGHSHVYWYRQLPEEGLKFMVYLQKENIIDESGMPKERFSAEFPKEGPSILRIQQVVRGDSAAYFCASSMGRNNEQFFGPGTRLTVL.

The gene calls are TRBV28 and TRBJ1-2; D gene unclear. V was trimmed by 3 bases and J by 5 bases, leaving 7 bases between them. This CDR3 has 12 residues. The germline CDR1 and CDR2 sequences are MDHEN and SYDVKM. CDR3 nucleotides: TGTGCCAGCAGTTTGGCCTTGTATGGCTACACCTTC. It specifies CASSLALYGYTF.

V usage is TRBV6-6 and J usage is TRBJ2-7; 7 bases fit TRBD1. Germline V gene data show CDR1 as MNHNY and CDR2 as SVGAGI (reference sequence). V dropped 2 bases and J dropped 3; count of bases not matched to a gene: 10. The CDR3 runs 16 residues. The CDR3 bases are TGTGCCAGCAGTTACCTACCGGCAGGGGGAGTCTACGAGCAGTACTTC. Protein product: CASSYLPAGGVYEQYF.

The V call is TRBV2, the J call TRBJ2-1; TRBD2 matches at 8 bases. The ends lost 4 bases at V and 4 bases at J; junction bases unmatched: 6. From germline, CDR1 is SNHLY and CDR2 FYNNEI. The CDR3 contains 15 residues. The CDR3 region is CASSVSLADYNEQFF. CDR3 nucleotides: TGTGCCAGCAGTGTATCACTAGCGGATTACAATGAGCAGTTCTTC.

The rearrangement links TRBV5-6 to TRBJ2-7, with TRBD1 matching 12 bases. The ends lost 3 bases at V and 7 bases at J; junction bases unmatched: 8. CDR3 length: 15 residues. The germline V gene encodes CDR1 SGHDT and CDR2 YYEEEE. The CDR3 DNA is TGTGCCAGCAGCTCGAGTGGGACAGGGGGCTCGGAGCAGTACTTC. This codes for CASSSSGTGGSEQYF.

J is TRBJ1-4 and V is TRBV5-5; D is ambiguous. Germline CDR1 and CDR2: SGHKS and YYEKEE (reference sequence). V was pared by 1 base and J by 5 bases, with 6 bases between. This CDR3 contains 13 residues. The CDR3 DNA follows: TGTGCCAGCAGCTTGCTCCCGAATGAAAAACTGTTTTTT. Encoded protein: CASSLLPNEKLFF.

CDR3 bases: TGTGCCAGCAGCTTTGGGTATGGTAGGGGGCAATACGAGCAGTACTTC. Translated: CASSFGYGRGQYEQYF. This sequence joins TRBV7-2 and TRBJ2-7, with TRBD1 identical over 7 bases. The CDR3 consists of 16 residues. Germline-derived CDR1 and CDR2 are SGHTA and FQGNSA. Losses at the gene ends were 3 bases for V and 4 bases for J; bases not matched to a gene: 12.

V and J are TRBV19 and TRBJ1-2; the match to TRBD1 covers 9 bases. The CDR3 has 13 residues. V shed 6 bases and J 6 bases; nucleotides not matched to a gene: 5. CDR1 is LNHDA, CDR2 SQIVND, per germline (reference sequence). The CDR3 DNA reads TGTGCCAGTAGGAAACAGGGGGCTGATGGCTACACCTTC. Translated: CASRKQGADGYTF.